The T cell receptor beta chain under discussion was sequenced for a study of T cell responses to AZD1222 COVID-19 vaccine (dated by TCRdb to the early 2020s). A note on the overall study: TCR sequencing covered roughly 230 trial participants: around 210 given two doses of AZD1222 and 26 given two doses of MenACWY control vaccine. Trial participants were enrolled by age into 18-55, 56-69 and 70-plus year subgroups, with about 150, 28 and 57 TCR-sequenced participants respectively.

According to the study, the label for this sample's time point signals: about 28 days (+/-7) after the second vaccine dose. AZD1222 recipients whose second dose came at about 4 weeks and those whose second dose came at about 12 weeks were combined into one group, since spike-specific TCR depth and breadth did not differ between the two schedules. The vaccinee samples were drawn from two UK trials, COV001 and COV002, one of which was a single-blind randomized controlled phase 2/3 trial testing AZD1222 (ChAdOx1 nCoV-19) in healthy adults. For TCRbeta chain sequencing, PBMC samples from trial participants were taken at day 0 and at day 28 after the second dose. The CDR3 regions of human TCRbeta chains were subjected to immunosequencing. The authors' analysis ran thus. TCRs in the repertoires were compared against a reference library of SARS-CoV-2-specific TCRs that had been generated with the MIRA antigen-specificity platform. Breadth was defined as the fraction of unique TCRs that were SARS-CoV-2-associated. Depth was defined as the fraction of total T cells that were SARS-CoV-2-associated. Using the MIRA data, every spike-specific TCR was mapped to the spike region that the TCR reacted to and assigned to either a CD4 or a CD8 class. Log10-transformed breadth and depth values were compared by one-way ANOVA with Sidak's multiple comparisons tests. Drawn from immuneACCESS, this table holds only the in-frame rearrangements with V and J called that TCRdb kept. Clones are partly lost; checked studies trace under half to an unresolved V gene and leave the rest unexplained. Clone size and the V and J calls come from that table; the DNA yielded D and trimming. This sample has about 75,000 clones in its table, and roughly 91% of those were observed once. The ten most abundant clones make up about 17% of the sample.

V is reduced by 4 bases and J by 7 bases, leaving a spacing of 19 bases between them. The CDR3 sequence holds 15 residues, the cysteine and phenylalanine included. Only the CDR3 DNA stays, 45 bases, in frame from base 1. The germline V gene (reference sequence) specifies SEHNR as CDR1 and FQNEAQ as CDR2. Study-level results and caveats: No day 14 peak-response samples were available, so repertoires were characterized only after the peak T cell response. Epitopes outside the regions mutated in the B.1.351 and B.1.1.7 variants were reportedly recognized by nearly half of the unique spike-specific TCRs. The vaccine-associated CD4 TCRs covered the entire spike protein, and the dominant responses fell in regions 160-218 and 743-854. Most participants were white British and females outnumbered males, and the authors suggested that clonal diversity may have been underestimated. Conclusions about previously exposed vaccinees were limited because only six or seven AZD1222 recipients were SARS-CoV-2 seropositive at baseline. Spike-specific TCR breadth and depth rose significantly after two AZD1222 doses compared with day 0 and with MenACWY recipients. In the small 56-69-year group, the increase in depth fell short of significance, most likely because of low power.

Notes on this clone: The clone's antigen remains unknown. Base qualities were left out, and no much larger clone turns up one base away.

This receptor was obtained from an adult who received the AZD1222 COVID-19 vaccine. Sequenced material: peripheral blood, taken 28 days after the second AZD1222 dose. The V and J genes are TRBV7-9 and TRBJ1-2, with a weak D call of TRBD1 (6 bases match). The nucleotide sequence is TGTGCCAGCAGCTCTCTGAGGGGGGCGCCGGTTGGCTACACCTTC. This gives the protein CASSSLRGAPVGYTF.